These T cell receptor beta chains were read from a single sample in a study of beta chain features in type 1 diabetes. Method: immunoSEQ multiplex PCR; TCRdb's copy keeps in-frame clones and lacks some. Of about 620,000 clones in the sample, about 14% were seen once. Sequencing was done on a sample of naive CD4+ T cells from blood. These receptors were obtained from a man younger than 35 in good health. CDR3s include the opening cysteine and the closing phenylalanine or tryptophan. The D gene is left open where the match is weak.

cdr3_aa v_call d_call
CASSVESGSYNEQFF TRBV9 NA
CSAARLLNTEAFF TRBV29-1 NA
CASSVESPVYNEQFF TRBV9 NA
CASSPGWEKLFF TRBV28 NA
CAGNREGQPQHF TRBV2 NA
CASTRGQGGNYEQYF TRBV5-4 TRBD1
CASSAQLTGFKYGYTF TRBV9 TRBD1
CASSPEGQGAFF TRBV18 TRBD1
CATSRRGGGQPQHF TRBV15 NA
CASSISERRAFF TRBV11-1 NA
CAWSVAVGRVPQPQHF TRBV30 NA
CAIKSGGKDNEQFF TRBV10-3 TRBD2
CSVEIRYGYTF TRBV29-1 NA
CASSPRQGLRHGTEAFF TRBV27 TRBD1
CASSVTSGGAITDTQYF TRBV9 TRBD2
CASRLGSRLGTDTQYF TRBV28 NA
CAISRSQGNQPQHF TRBV10-3 NA
CATTQGREQYF TRBV28 NA
CASSYGPGQSNQFF TRBV6-5 TRBD1
CASSLTGGPGANVLTF TRBV5-1 TRBD1
CSVEVLGGTGANVLTF TRBV29-1 TRBD1
CASSPGQGAVQPQHF TRBV11-2 TRBD1
CASSLVRGQKTFF TRBV7-2 TRBD1
CASSPVPGEADTQYF TRBV5-6 NA
CASSQTDPTEAFF TRBV4-2 NA
CASSSRLSSYNEQFF TRBV5-1 NA
CASSESKYYEQYF TRBV6-1 NA
CASSQGLGNTDTQYF TRBV7-3 NA
CASSGSTAPEAFF TRBV9 NA
CASSLETRRSSGANVLTF TRBV7-8 NA
CASSPQGVSTDTQYF TRBV7-2 TRBD1
CASSWGQGNYGYTF TRBV7-2 TRBD1
CSVEGGGRTDTQYF TRBV29-1 NA
CASSNTKAGLTYEQYF TRBV21-1 NA
CASSLEATLRPTF TRBV5-4 NA
CASSRPGQGGRLNIQYF TRBV7-2 TRBD1
CASSGGRNEKLFF TRBV18 NA
CASSPNSGAQSPLHF TRBV7-3 NA
CASSRLASTDTQYF TRBV27 TRBD2
CASSPPWTSGRRNEQYF TRBV5-4 TRBD2
CASSVLSGGNQETQYF TRBV9 TRBD2
CASSRDSAYEQYF TRBV19 TRBD1
CASSLPSLTKNIQYF TRBV7-9 NA
CSIVRDRDYEQYF TRBV29-1 NA
CASSLAVAQAADTQYF TRBV5-1 NA
CASSWDRYGYTF TRBV7-9 NA
CASSVVPGGTEAFF TRBV9 NA
CASSPPTGGYYGYTF TRBV18 TRBD1
CASSQERRSNQPQHF TRBV4-3 NA
CASSVGLAGSPLYEQYF TRBV9 TRBD2
CASSPYASGGEQYF TRBV7-2 TRBD1
CASSQARMGSYEQYF TRBV4-3 NA
CASSLAGTGGRRAQYF TRBV7-9 TRBD1
CASSLSEGGETQYF TRBV11-1 NA
CATSRDLGNGYTF TRBV15 NA
CASSQEAGPLHYGYTF TRBV4-3 NA
CASSFGGPGNTIYF TRBV28 NA
CASSLRLAGGRDTQYF TRBV7-2 TRBD2
CASLTTGFGYTF TRBV19 NA
CAAGANVLTF TRBV10-3 NA